This entry lists 30 T cell receptor beta chains sequenced from one sample in a study of a mutant IDH1 vaccine in newly diagnosed glioma. These receptors have no known antigen. Method: immunoSEQ multiplex PCR; TCRdb's copy keeps in-frame clones and lacks some. Of tens of thousands of clones in the sample, 70% to 90% were seen once. Time point given: week 47, end of study. A 20-mer mutant IDH1 peptide at 300 ug was injected subcutaneously with topical imiquimod. The material was PBMCs, obtained from a glioma patient whose treatment included an IDH1 peptide vaccine. These TCRs come from a man aged 40-49 years with glioma.

V is TRBV6-6 and J is TRBJ1-2, with 10 bases fitting TRBD1. After removal of 2 bases from V and 1 base from J, the junction contained 1 base not matched to a gene. This CDR3 has 15 residues. The V gene's germline CDR1 is MNHNY and CDR2 SVGAGI (reference sequence). This chain's CDR3 is CASSYGTGDNYGYTF. Here the CDR3 DNA reads TGTGCCAGCAGTTACGGGACAGGGGATAACTATGGCTACACCTTC.

This clone was seen once. The chain recombines TRBV11-2 with TRBJ1-3, with 7 bases aligning to TRBD1. The CDR3 length is 16 residues. Germline trimming cut 4 bases from V and 0 bases from J; bases unmatched to any gene: 6. Germline V gives CDR1 SGHAT, CDR2 FQNNGV. The chain's CDR3 is CASSSGQVLSGNTIYF. In DNA, the CDR3 is TGTGCCAGCAGCTCCGGACAGGTACTCTCTGGAAACACCATATATTTT.

This chain joins TRBV29-1 and TRBJ1-3, with no clear D. V lost 6 bases and J 4 bases, leaving 16 bases between the germline ends. CDR3 length: 14 residues. Germline V gene data show CDR1 as SQVTM and CDR2 as ANQGSEA. The CDR3 reads CSVLLRQTGNTIYF. The CDR3 DNA sequence: TGCAGCGTCCTCTTGCGGCAGACAGGAAACACCATATATTTT.

The genes are TRBV5-4 and TRBJ2-7, with D unclear. V shed 5 bases and J shed 2 bases, with 11 bases lying between them. Germline assignment: CDR1 SGHNT and CDR2 YYREEE (reference sequence). The CDR3 spans 13 residues. The CDR3: CASSTGNPYEQYF. The CDR3 DNA sequence: TGTGCCAGCAGTACCGGAAATCCCTACGAGCAGTACTTC.

The rearrangement joins TRBV11-2 to TRBJ1-2; 7 bases match TRBD1. The CDR3 is made up of 15 amino acids. Germline CDR1 reads SGHAT; CDR2 reads FQNNGV. The V gene end was trimmed by 1 base and the J gene end by 3 bases; junction bases not matched to a gene: 5. The DNA of the CDR3 is TGTGCCAGCAGCTTAGGGGAGGGGGCCTACTATGGCTACACCTTC. Translating gives CASSLGEGAYYGYTF.

This chain uses TRBV7-2 with TRBJ2-3; 8 bases map to TRBD1. The CDR3 runs to 15 residues. V dropped 2 bases and J dropped 3; count of bases not matched to a gene: 4. Germline values: CDR1 SGHTA, CDR2 FQGNSA. The CDR3 DNA reads TGTGCCAGCAGCTTAATGGACAGGGTAACAGATACGCAGTATTTT. Residues: CASSLMDRVTDTQYF.

This clone turned up a few times. The V call is TRBV6-1, the J call TRBJ1-2; 8 bases agree with TRBD1. The ends lost 0 bases at V and 7 bases at J; junction bases unmatched: 4. The CDR3 length is 14 residues. Looked up from germline, CDR1 is MNHNS and CDR2 is SASEGT. As DNA, the CDR3 is TGTGCCAGCAGTGAAGCCTTCAGGGGGCCTGGCTACACCTTC. Amino acid sequence: CASSEAFRGPGYTF.

CDR3 in DNA: TGTGCCAGTAGTATCCCTAACGCGCGGCCCCAGCATTTT. This gives the protein CASSIPNARPQHF. The J gene is TRBJ1-5, the V gene TRBV19; no clear D. Looked up from germline, CDR1 is LNHDA and CDR2 is SQIVND (reference sequence). Trimming took 3 bases from V and 9 from J, leaving 12 bases between them. The CDR3 length is 13 residues.

This chain connects TRBV19 to TRBJ1-5; 7 nucleotides agree with TRBD1. The length of the CDR3 is 14 residues. With 11 bases clipped from V and 6 bases from J, the junction kept 13 bases outside the gene matches. Germline V gene data show CDR1 as LNHDA and CDR2 as SQIVND (reference sequence). The CDR3 is CASMGGQRFQPQHF. In DNA, the CDR3 is TGTGCCTCCATGGGGGGACAGAGGTTTCAGCCCCAGCATTTT. The full variable domain, in which reference TRBV19 and TRBJ1-5 provide the parts outside the CDR3, is DGGITQSPKYLFRKEGQNVTLSCEQNLNHDAMYWYRQDPGQGLRLIYYSQIVNDFQKGDIAEGYSVSREKKESFPLTVTSAQKNPTAFYLCASMGGQRFQPQHFGDGTRLSIL.

The rearrangement links TRBV7-2 to TRBJ2-7, with D possibly being TRBD1 (6 bases). The V end was cut by 5 bases, the J end by 4 bases, with 18 bases between. This CDR3 is built from 15 residues. Per germline, CDR1 SGHTA and CDR2 FQGNSA. The CDR3 spells CASSIDRSPIYEQYF. CDR3 DNA sequence: TGTGCCAGCAGCATTGACAGGAGCCCTATTTACGAGCAGTACTTC.

The J gene is TRBJ2-7, the V gene TRBV5-6; 10 nucleotides agree with TRBD1. This CDR3 has 15 amino acids. Germline V CDR1 and CDR2: SGHDT, YYEEEE. V dropped 4 bases and J dropped 4; count of bases not matched to a gene: 8. CDR3 DNA: TGTGCCAGCAGCCCAAGGGGGACAGGGGCTTACGAGCAGTACTTC. Translation gives CASSPRGTGAYEQYF.

This chain links TRBV9 with TRBJ1-5; 12 positions agree with TRBD1. The CDR3 covers 15 residues. The germline gives CDR1 SGDLS, CDR2 YYNGEE. The V gene end was trimmed by 4 bases and the J gene end by 5 bases; junction bases not matched to a gene: 4. The CDR3 DNA sequence: TGTGCCAGCAGCAGGGACAGGGGGCCCCATCAGCCCCAGCATTTT. Protein: CASSRDRGPHQPQHF.

The rearrangement links TRBV13 to TRBJ1-2; D not resolved. Germline V CDR1 and CDR2: PRHDT, FYEKMQ (reference sequence). This CDR3 spans 14 amino acids. V was shortened by 2 bases and J by 5 bases, with 12 bases between the two germline ends. The CDR3 nucleotides read TGTGCCAGCAGCTTACGGGCCACCCTTTATGGCTACACCTTC. Amino acids: CASSLRATLYGYTF.

The chain combines TRBV7-9 with TRBJ1-1, with D uncertain. The CDR3 is 12 amino acids. Germline assignment: CDR1 SEHNR and CDR2 FQNEAQ (reference sequence). With 5 bases removed from V and 0 bases from J, the gap between germline ends came to 4 bases. The CDR3 nucleotides read TGTGCCAGCAGCCGTTTGAACACTGAAGCTTTCTTT. Translation gives CASSRLNTEAFF.

The rearrangement links TRBV5-5 to TRBJ2-7; TRBD2 agrees at 12 bases. With 4 bases clipped from V and 0 bases from J, the junction kept 8 bases outside the gene matches. Per the germline V gene, CDR1 is SGHKS and CDR2 is YYEKEE (reference sequence). This CDR3 contains 17 residues. The CDR3 reads CASSLGTSGSSSYEQYF. CDR3 bases: TGTGCCAGCAGCCTGGGGACTAGCGGGTCGAGCTCCTACGAGCAGTACTTC. The full variable domain, completed using reference TRBV5-5 and TRBJ2-7, is DAGVTQSPTHLIKTRGQQVTLRCSPISGHKSVSWYQQVLGQGPQFIFQYYEKEERGRGNFPDRFSARQFPNYSSELNVNALLLGDSALYLCASSLGTSGSSSYEQYFGPGTRLTVT.

This sequence joins TRBV7-2 and TRBJ2-7; possible D gene TRBD2, 6 bases. CDR1 and CDR2 (germline): SGHTA, FQGNSA. The CDR3 has 14 amino acids. V lost 0 bases to trimming and J lost 1 base, with 7 bases between them. CDR3 nucleotides: TGTGCCAGCAGCTTAGCCGCGGGGTCCTACGAGCAGTACTTC. Protein: CASSLAAGSYEQYF.

This clone was seen only once. The same CDR3 is also encoded by other DNA sequences in this sample. J is TRBJ1-1 and V is TRBV5-6; 7 nucleotides align to TRBD1. The junction had 24 bases not matched to a gene; V was cut back by 0 bases and J by 10 bases. Looked up from germline, CDR1 is SGHDT and CDR2 is YYEEEE. The CDR3 loop spans 19 amino acids. CDR3 sequence (DNA): TGTGCCAGCAGCTTGGTTAAGGGGGCGCTAGCAGGGCGAAATGAGAGAGCTTTCTTT. Amino acids: CASSLVKGALAGRNERAFF.

This sequence joins TRBV19 and TRBJ2-1; TRBD2 matches at 8 bases. The V segment lost 10 bases and the J segment 9 bases; nucleotides outside the gene matches: 14. Germline V gene sequence: CDR1 LNHDA, CDR2 SQIVND (reference sequence). This CDR3 has 14 amino acids. Here the CDR3 DNA reads TGTGCCACCCAAGCGGGGGCAGGGGTTCGTGAGCAGTTCTTC. Translated: CATQAGAGVREQFF.

J is TRBJ1-1 and V is TRBV2; D remains ambiguous. Looked up from germline, CDR1 is SNHLY and CDR2 is FYNNEI. The CDR3 sequence is 14 residues long. V was cut by 2 bases and J by 4 bases, with 11 bases left in between. In DNA form, the CDR3 reads TGTGCCAGCAGTGAAAGGATCGGTGTCACTGAAGCTTTCTTT. It encodes CASSERIGVTEAFF.

The V and J genes are TRBV21-1 and TRBJ1-5; TRBD1 is the table's D call and was not checked against the DNA. TRBV21-1 is labeled a pseudogene. The CDR3 runs to 15 residues. CDR3 sequence: CASSKTDLCNQPQHF. The CDR3 region has the DNA TGTGCCAGCAGCAAAACAGACCTCTGCAATCAGCCCCAGCATTTT.

The V call is TRBV7-2, the J call TRBJ2-2; no clear D gene. CDR3 length: 16 amino acids. V lost 2 bases and J lost 5, with 15 bases in between. Germline CDR1 reads SGHTA; CDR2 reads FQGNSA. The CDR3 region has the DNA TGTGCCAGCAGCTTAATAGGCAGAGCAAAAACCGGGGAGCTGTTTTTT. Translation: CASSLIGRAKTGELFF.

This clone was counted only a few times. The rearrangement links TRBV15 to TRBJ1-1; D unresolved. This CDR3 is built from 13 residues. Trimming took off 5 bases at V and 0 bases at J, with 7 bases between the two ends. Germline loops: CDR1 LNHNV, CDR2 YYDKDF (reference sequence). This chain's CDR3 is CATSLGLNTEAFF. CDR3 sequence (DNA): TGTGCCACCAGCTTAGGATTGAACACTGAAGCTTTCTTT.

The chain is built from TRBV10-3 and TRBJ2-2; 9 bases agree with TRBD1. There are 16 residues in the CDR3. Germline lookup yields CDR1 ENHRY and CDR2 SYGVKD. Trimming at V came to 4 bases and at J to 6 bases, leaving 9 bases not matched to a gene. In DNA, the CDR3 is TGTGCCATCAGTGGCCGGGACAGGGCGGATCCCGGGGAGCTGTTTTTT. Amino acids: CAISGRDRADPGELFF.

The V call is TRBV5-4, the J call TRBJ1-2, with TRBD1 matching 7 bases. This CDR3 is 12 amino acids long. With 4 bases clipped from V and 5 bases from J, the junction kept 2 bases outside the gene matches. The V gene's germline CDR1 is SGHNT and CDR2 YYREEE (reference sequence). Here the CDR3 DNA reads TGTGCCAGCAGCCTGGGACAGTATGGCTACACCTTC. Its protein is CASSLGQYGYTF.

This clone has just one count. The CDR3 DNA sequence: TGTGCCACCAGGACGAGGGACAGGGCTAACTATGGCTACACCTTC. Translation gives CATRTRDRANYGYTF. This sequence joins TRBV6-5 and TRBJ1-2; 9 nucleotides align to TRBD1. The CDR3 is 15 amino acids. The germline V gene encodes CDR1 MNHEY and CDR2 SVGAGI. V trimming: 10 bases; J trimming: 0 bases; junction bases outside the gene matches: 9.

The CDR3 nucleotides are TGTGCCAGCAGGCCCACTTCGCCGCGCGGCGAGCAGTACTTC. Its protein product is CASRPTSPRGEQYF. V is TRBV7-3 and J is TRBJ2-7; unclear D gene. V lost 6 bases to trimming and J lost 6 bases, with 18 bases between them. There are 14 residues in the CDR3. Germline V gives CDR1 SGHTA, CDR2 FQGTGA.

The rearrangement joins TRBV7-2 to TRBJ1-5; D uncertain. This CDR3 is 14 amino acids long. Trimming removed 4 bases from V and 7 bases from J, with 14 bases in between. CDR1 is SGHTA and CDR2 is FQGNSA in the germline V gene. CDR3 sequence: CASSSARREQPQHF. The CDR3 DNA follows: TGTGCCAGCAGCTCTGCGCGCCGGGAGCAGCCCCAGCATTTT.

The chain uses TRBV7-9 and TRBJ2-1; D is unclear. CDR1 SEHNR and CDR2 FQNEAQ come from the germline V gene (reference sequence). Deletions cut 5 bases from V and 5 bases from J, with 7 bases between. The CDR3 runs to 12 residues. CDR3 protein: CASSPPNNEQFF. As DNA, the CDR3 is TGTGCCAGCAGCCCCCCCAACAATGAGCAGTTCTTC.

V gene TRBV19 combines with J gene TRBJ2-1; 10 nucleotides match TRBD1. The CDR3 spans 14 residues. The germline gives CDR1 LNHDA, CDR2 SQIVND (reference sequence). V shed 7 bases and J 4 bases; nucleotides not matched to a gene: 4. CDR3 protein: CASTGTGEYNEQFF. The DNA of the CDR3 is TGTGCCAGTACCGGGACAGGGGAGTACAATGAGCAGTTCTTC. The full variable domain, in which reference TRBV19 and TRBJ2-1 provide the parts outside the CDR3, is DGGITQSPKYLFRKEGQNVTLSCEQNLNHDAMYWYRQDPGQGLRLIYYSQIVNDFQKGDIAEGYSVSREKKESFPLTVTSAQKNPTAFYLCASTGTGEYNEQFFGPGTRLTVL.

The V call is TRBV30, the J call TRBJ2-3, with D maybe TRBD2 (7 bases). Trimming stripped 0 bases from V and 5 bases from J, with 9 bases between. The CDR3 length is 13 residues. CDR1 and CDR2 from the germline V gene are GTSNPN and SVGIG (reference sequence). CDR3 sequence (DNA): TGTGCCTGGAGTGTAGGGGGGGAAGATACGCAGTATTTT. Protein: CAWSVGGEDTQYF.